This TCR beta chain was sequenced for a study of tumor-infiltrating lymphocytes in primary liver carcinoma. Study at large: Each participant had primary liver carcinoma, and surgical resection was the treatment. Each sample had roughly 3.65 to 7.5 million productive TCRbeta reads regardless of tissue type.

With a constant-region primer, TCR beta cDNA was made from 450 to 650 ng of total RNA. Each TCR beta library was derived from three nested multiplex PCR rounds that employed slightly modified ARM-PCR. A C-beta reverse primer was combined with TRBV1-TRBV30 forward primers in the first two PCR rounds, and each round had 10 cycles. Via MiXCR, TCRdb re-called the multiplex PCR reads, giving one row per CDR3 protein. The profile shows approximately 300,000 distinct CDR3 sequences, 55% to 65% of them singletons. Blood RNA came from unsorted whole blood; germline DNA was also extracted. CDR3 length: 13 residues. V gave up 3 bases and J gave up 3 bases, with 6 bases separating them. Study results and limitations: Left bulk and unsorted, the samples did not allow CD4+ and CD8+ repertoires to be compared. Tumor region pairs shared more overlap than did tumor-adjacent and tumor-blood pairs.

This clonotype was counted once. Its antigen is unidentified. A much larger clone differs from this one at a single base, so this may be a read error. The receptor's source is a man aged 35-49 years with primary liver carcinoma and hepatitis B virus infection. V and J are TRBV12-3 or TRBV12-4 and TRBJ1-5; D uncertain. Sequencing was done on a sample of peripheral blood. CDR3 coding DNA: TGTGCCAGCAGTTTTAATTTCAATCAGCCCCAGCATTTT. Translation gives CASSFNFNQPQHF.